The 28 T cell receptor beta chains below all came from one sample that was sequenced in a study of blood T cell repertoires in COVID-19. Profiling relied on immunoSEQ multiplex PCR, and the TCRdb table lists in-frame clones only, not all of them. The top ten clones hold about 3.2% of a sample with about 140,000 clones, over 75% of them seen once. Specimen: PBMCs or T cells enriched from blood (not recorded which). Receptor source: a woman aged 50 to 60 who had recovered from COVID-19.

V gene TRBV5-3 combines with J gene TRBJ1-2; a possible D gene is TRBD1 (5 bases). TRBV5-3 is recorded as an ORF, its role being uncertain. The V end lost 5 bases, the J end lost 0 bases, and 17 bases lay between the germline ends. The CDR3 is 16 amino acids. The CDR3 DNA follows: TGTGCCAGAAGGGCGGACATCAACGACGCTAACTATGGCTACACCTTC. Translated, it gives CARRADINDANYGYTF.

By share, this clone ranks as large. This chain uses TRBV5-5 with TRBJ2-7, with 11 bases identical to TRBD1. V dropped 4 bases and J dropped 3; count of bases not matched to a gene: 6. Per the germline V gene, CDR1 is SGHKS and CDR2 is YYEKEE (reference sequence). The CDR3 sequence is 15 residues long. The CDR3 loop reads CASSIGQGAGYEQYF. Here the CDR3 DNA reads TGTGCCAGCAGCATAGGACAGGGGGCTGGCTACGAGCAGTACTTC.

The count of this clone is one. V gene TRBV9 combines with J gene TRBJ1-2; D is undetermined. Trimming took 0 bases from V and 3 from J, leaving 15 bases between them. This CDR3 spans 16 amino acids. Germline values: CDR1 SGDLS, CDR2 YYNGEE. CDR3 coding DNA: TGTGCCAGCAGCGTAGCTCGGGATACGGGCGACTATGGCTACACCTTC. Encoded protein: CASSVARDTGDYGYTF.

The J gene is TRBJ2-1, the V gene TRBV3-1 (or the pseudogene TRBV3-2); 9 nucleotides align to TRBD2. CDR3 length: 16 amino acids. V dropped 1 base and J dropped 3; count of bases not matched to a gene: 4. The germline gives CDR1 LGHDT, CDR2 YNNKEL (reference sequence). The CDR3: CASSQGASGVYNEQFF. Here the CDR3 DNA reads TGTGCCAGCAGCCAAGGGGCTAGCGGGGTCTACAATGAGCAGTTCTTC.

The CDR3 sequence is CASSDSGTSLTF. CDR3 DNA: TGTGCCAGCAGTGACTCGGGCACCTCCTTAACCTTC. The V gene is TRBV6-4, the J gene TRBJ1-2; D remains ambiguous. The CDR3 has 12 residues. CDR1 is MRHNA, CDR2 SNTAGT, per germline. Trimming pared 0 bases from V and 14 bases from J, leaving 13 bases between.

This clone was seen only once. The rearrangement links TRBV5-1 to TRBJ2-3; 9 bases fit TRBD1. There are 15 residues in the CDR3. After removal of 0 bases from V and 6 bases from J, the junction contained 5 bases not matched to a gene. CDR1 SGHRS and CDR2 YFSETQ come from the germline V gene. The CDR3 spells CASSLARDRVDTQYF. In nucleotides, the CDR3 is TGCGCCAGCAGCTTGGCCCGGGACAGGGTGGATACGCAGTATTTT.

The V call is TRBV3-1 (or the pseudogene TRBV3-2), the J call TRBJ1-2; TRBD1 might be the D (6 bases). Germline V gene sequence: CDR1 LGHDT, CDR2 YNNKEL (reference sequence). V dropped 1 base and J dropped 8 bases, with 11 bases sitting between them. The CDR3 spans 13 residues. In DNA, the CDR3 is TGTGCCAGCAGCCAAGTGGCAGGGGACGGCTACACCTTC. This encodes CASSQVAGDGYTF.

The genes are TRBV2 and TRBJ1-3; D may be TRBD1 (5 bases). From germline, CDR1 is SNHLY and CDR2 FYNNEI. There are 15 residues in the CDR3. With 5 bases removed from V and 0 bases from J, the gap between germline ends came to 11 bases. This chain's CDR3 is CASSSGHRSGNTIYF. The CDR3 DNA follows: TGTGCCAGCAGTTCAGGACATCGCTCTGGAAACACCATATATTTT.

In this sample, this clone turned up once. This chain links TRBV6-1 with TRBJ2-4, with a possible D match to TRBD1 (5 bases). CDR3 length equals 16 residues. Germline V gene lookup returns CDR1 MNHNS and CDR2 SASEGT. V shed 4 bases and J shed 1 base, with 14 bases lying between them. The CDR3 loop is CASSGPDTVAKNIQYF. Here the CDR3 DNA reads TGTGCCAGCAGTGGCCCGGACACGGTGGCCAAAAACATTCAGTACTTC.

This clone was recorded only once. This chain links TRBV27 with TRBJ2-1; D gene uncertain. The length of the CDR3 is 15 residues. Trimming cost V 2 bases and J 0 bases, with 8 bases left between them. Germline loops: CDR1 MNHEY, CDR2 SMNVEV (reference sequence). Here the CDR3 DNA reads TGTGCCAGCAGTTTAGGGCAACACTCCTACAATGAGCAGTTCTTC. Protein: CASSLGQHSYNEQFF.

The chain is built from TRBV4-2 and TRBJ2-5; D unclear. This CDR3 spans 17 amino acids. With 0 bases removed from V and 2 bases from J, the gap between germline ends came to 16 bases. Germline V gives CDR1 LGHNA, CDR2 YNFKEQ. DNA of the CDR3: TGTGCCAGCAGCCAAGAAATCATAGTCGAATCTCAAGAGACCCAGTACTTC. It is translated as CASSQEIIVESQETQYF.

The chain employs TRBV19 and TRBJ2-3; TRBD2 agrees at 7 bases. Unmatched junction bases numbered 10, after V lost 7 bases and J lost 0 bases. This CDR3 is built from 16 residues. Germline loops: CDR1 LNHDA, CDR2 SQIVND (reference sequence). CDR3 DNA sequence: TGTGCCAGTACCGATGTGGCGGGAGCTAGCACAGATACGCAGTATTTT. Residues: CASTDVAGASTDTQYF.

This clone occurred once. The V gene is TRBV27, the J gene TRBJ1-3; D is ambiguous. Germline V CDR1 and CDR2: MNHEY, SMNVEV (reference sequence). V lost 3 bases to trimming and J lost 6 bases, with 9 bases between them. The CDR3 contains 13 residues. CDR3 nucleotide sequence: TGTGCCAGCAGTTTTCGGGATGCAAACACCATATATTTT. Translation gives CASSFRDANTIYF.

The chain links TRBV6-5 to TRBJ2-7; 7 bases are shared with TRBD2. The germline V gene has CDR1 MNHEY and CDR2 SVGAGI. V dropped 8 bases and J dropped 4; count of bases not matched to a gene: 14. The CDR3 consists of 15 residues. The CDR3 region is CASFTLLGGRYEQYF. DNA of the CDR3: TGTGCCAGCTTTACTCTGCTCGGCGGGAGATACGAGCAGTACTTC.

The V call is TRBV11-3, the J call TRBJ2-2; 11 bases map to TRBD2. The CDR3 is 17 residues long. The V gene's germline CDR1 is SGHNT and CDR2 YENEEA. The J segment lost 5 bases and the V segment lost 5 bases, leaving 10 bases of the junction unmatched. CDR3 region: CASSPNSGRARTGELFF. CDR3 in DNA: TGTGCCAGCAGCCCGAATAGCGGGAGGGCCAGGACCGGGGAGCTGTTTTTT.

In its sample, this clone was seen once. This chain uses TRBV10-3 with TRBJ1-1, with 10 nucleotides matching TRBD1. The V segment lost 5 bases and the J segment 1 base; nucleotides outside the gene matches: 4. This CDR3 comprises 15 residues. CDR1 and CDR2 from the germline V gene are ENHRY and SYGVKD. CDR3 nucleotide sequence: TGTGCCATCAGTCGCGGGACAGGGGAGAACACTGAAGCTTTCTTT. Amino acids: CAISRGTGENTEAFF.

The chain recombines TRBV14 with TRBJ2-2; a possible D gene is TRBD2 (7 bases). The V gene lost 4 bases and the J gene lost 2 bases, with 17 bases spanning the gap. CDR1 and CDR2 from the germline V gene are SGHDN and FVKESK. This CDR3 comprises 17 residues. In nucleotides, the CDR3 is TGTGCCAGCAGCCCCCCTGGGCGGGGGCTAAACACCGGGGAGCTGTTTTTT. It specifies CASSPPGRGLNTGELFF. Using reference TRBV14 and TRBJ2-2 for the parts outside the CDR3, the full variable domain is EAGVTQFPSHSVIEKGQTVTLRCDPISGHDNLYWYRRVMGKEIKFLLHFVKESKQDESGMPNNRFLAERTGGTYSTLKVQPAELEDSGVYFCASSPPGRGLNTGELFFGEGSRLTVL.

CDR3 residues: CASSLGSAGAEQYF. The CDR3 DNA reads as TGTGCCAGCAGTTTAGGTTCGGCGGGAGCCGAGCAGTACTTC. The V call is TRBV27, the J call TRBJ2-7; 7 bases match TRBD2. CDR1 and CDR2 from the germline V gene are MNHEY and SMNVEV (reference sequence). The CDR3 sequence is 14 residues long. J lost 6 bases, V lost 2 bases, and 7 bases had no gene match.

This chain connects TRBV5-1 to TRBJ2-5; the D gene is possibly TRBD1 (7 bases). Germline values: CDR1 SGHRS, CDR2 YFSETQ. Trimming pared 0 bases from V and 6 bases from J, leaving 12 bases between. The CDR3 is made up of 14 amino acids. DNA for the CDR3: TGCGCCAGCAGCTTGGGGCAGGGGGGCCAGACCCAGTACTTC. Its translation: CASSLGQGGQTQYF. Full variable domain (outside the CDR3, taken from reference TRBV5-1 and TRBJ2-5): KAGVTQTPRYLIKTRGQQVTLSCSPISGHRSVSWYQQTPGQGLQFLFEYFSETQRNKGNFPGRFSGRQFSNSRSEMNVSTLELGDSALYLCASSLGQGGQTQYFGPGTRLLVL.

The CDR3 is CASREDRGNTIYF. CDR3 nucleotides: TGTGCCAGCAGGGAGGACCGAGGAAACACCATATATTTT. The rearrangement joins TRBV2 to TRBJ1-3; D unresolved. CDR3 length: 13 amino acids. Germline V gene lookup returns CDR1 SNHLY and CDR2 FYNNEI. Trimming left V 6 bases short and J 4 bases short, with 10 bases between.

This chain links TRBV25-1 with TRBJ2-6; D is unresolved. The CDR3 is made up of 13 amino acids. Per the germline V gene, CDR1 is MGHDK and CDR2 is SYGVNS. V was pared by 6 bases and J by 2 bases, with 5 bases between. CDR3 sequence reads: CASSPTGANVLTF. CDR3 DNA sequence: TGTGCCAGCAGCCCTACTGGGGCCAACGTCCTGACTTTC.

In DNA form, the CDR3 reads TGTGCCAGCAGCCGAATAGCGGGAGTGGCAGATACGCAGTATTTT. Encoded protein: CASSRIAGVADTQYF. This chain joins TRBV7-9 and TRBJ2-3; TRBD2 matches 9 bases. J gave up 4 bases and V 5 bases, and 7 bases lay outside the gene matches. The CDR3 spans 15 residues. CDR1 is SEHNR, CDR2 FQNEAQ, per germline (reference sequence).

This clone showed up just a few times. The chain carries TRBV7-9 and TRBJ1-2; D ambiguous. V lost 3 bases and J 4 bases, leaving 9 bases between the germline ends. The CDR3 loop spans 13 amino acids. The germline CDR1 and CDR2 sequences are SEHNR and FQNEAQ (reference sequence). The CDR3 sequence: CASSFQSLYGYTF. The CDR3 region has the DNA TGTGCCAGCAGCTTTCAAAGCCTCTATGGCTACACCTTC.

V and J are TRBV5-1 and TRBJ1-4; 8 bases fit TRBD1. The germline CDR1 and CDR2 sequences are SGHRS and YFSETQ. J gave up 2 bases and V 4 bases, and 4 bases lay outside the gene matches. CDR3 size: 15 residues. In nucleotides, the CDR3 is TGCGCCAGCAGCCAGGGGGACAGGACTAATGAAAAACTGTTTTTT. Translating it yields CASSQGDRTNEKLFF.

CDR3 sequence reads: CASSFDRSLAEAFF. CDR3 nucleotides: TGTGCCAGCAGCTTCGACAGGTCATTAGCTGAAGCTTTCTTT. The chain combines TRBV7-9 with TRBJ1-1; TRBD1 is a possible D gene (6 bases). CDR3 length: 14 residues. V was trimmed by 3 bases and J by 6 bases, leaving 14 bases between them. CDR1 SEHNR and CDR2 FQNEAQ come from the germline V gene (reference sequence).

The chain is built from TRBV7-9 and TRBJ2-7; D is possibly TRBD1 (5 bases). V lost 4 bases and J lost 5, with 12 bases in between. The CDR3 has 13 residues. CDR1 is SEHNR and CDR2 is FQNEAQ in the germline V gene (reference sequence). This CDR3 reads CASSSITGDEQYF. The CDR3 bases are TGTGCCAGCAGCTCCATAACAGGAGACGAGCAGTACTTC.

V is TRBV29-1 and J is TRBJ2-5, with D perhaps TRBD2 (7 bases). The V end was cut by 6 bases, the J end by 5 bases, with 19 bases between. This CDR3 is 14 amino acids long. Germline V gene data show CDR1 as SQVTM and CDR2 as ANQGSEA. The CDR3 DNA reads as TGCAGCGTACTCCGAGGGGGGGCTGGGGAGACCCAGTACTTC. Protein sequence: CSVLRGGAGETQYF.

The V and J genes are TRBV10-1 and TRBJ2-7; TRBD2 matches at 8 bases. Germline CDR1 WNHNN, CDR2 SYGVQD (reference sequence). The CDR3 has 14 amino acids. After removal of 8 bases from V and 2 bases from J, the junction contained 8 bases not matched to a gene. The CDR3 loop reads CASGDSGTTYEQYF. CDR3 coding DNA: TGCGCCAGCGGGGATAGCGGGACCACCTACGAGCAGTACTTC.